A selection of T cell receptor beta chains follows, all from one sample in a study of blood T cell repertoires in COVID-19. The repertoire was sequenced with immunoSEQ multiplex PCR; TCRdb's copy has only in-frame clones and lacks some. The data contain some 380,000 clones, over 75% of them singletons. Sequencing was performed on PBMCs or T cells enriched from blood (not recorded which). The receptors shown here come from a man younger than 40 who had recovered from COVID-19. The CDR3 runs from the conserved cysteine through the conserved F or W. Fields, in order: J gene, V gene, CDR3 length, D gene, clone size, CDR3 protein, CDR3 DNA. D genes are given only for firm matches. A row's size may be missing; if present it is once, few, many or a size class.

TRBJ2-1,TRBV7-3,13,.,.,CASSPDTFHEQFF,TGTGCCAGCAGCCCGGACACCTTCCATGAGCAGTTCTTC
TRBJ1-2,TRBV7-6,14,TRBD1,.,CASSVRGARDGYTF,TGTGCCAGCAGCGTCAGGGGGGCGAGAGATGGCTACACCTTC
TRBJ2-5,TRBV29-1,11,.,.,CSVEQGGPAYF,TGCAGCGTTGAACAAGGGGGACCAGCCTACTTC
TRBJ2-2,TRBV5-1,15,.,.,CASSLQGQNTGELFF,TGCGCCAGCAGCTTGCAGGGACAGAACACCGGGGAGCTGTTTTTT
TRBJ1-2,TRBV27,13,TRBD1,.,CASRQGLVHGYTF,TGTGCCAGCCGACAGGGGCTTGTCCATGGCTACACCTTC
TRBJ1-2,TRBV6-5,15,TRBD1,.,CASSDGGTGLGGYTF,TGTGCCAGCAGCGACGGTGGGACAGGGCTTGGGGGCTACACCTTC
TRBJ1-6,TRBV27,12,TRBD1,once,CASSPYRGTLHF,TGTGCCAGCAGTCCATACAGGGGTACCCTCCACTTT
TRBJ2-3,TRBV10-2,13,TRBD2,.,CASSSGGADTQYF,TGCGCCAGCAGTAGCGGGGGGGCCGATACGCAGTATTTT
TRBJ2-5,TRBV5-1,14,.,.,CASSLEDTRETQYF,TGCGCCAGCAGCTTGGAGGACACCCGAGAGACCCAGTACTTC
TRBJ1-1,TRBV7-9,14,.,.,CASSLGASFDEAFF,TGTGCCAGCAGCTTAGGGGCCTCCTTCGATGAAGCTTTCTTT
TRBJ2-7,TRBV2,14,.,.,CASSPRTTAYEQYF,TGTGCCAGCAGTCCGAGGACAACAGCCTACGAGCAGTACTTC
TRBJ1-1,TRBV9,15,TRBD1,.,CASSHSLDRETEAFF,TGTGCCAGCAGCCACAGCTTGGACAGGGAAACTGAAGCTTTCTTT
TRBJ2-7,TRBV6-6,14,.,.,CASWYGVLTYEQYF,TGTGCCAGCTGGTACGGGGTCCTTACCTACGAGCAGTACTTC
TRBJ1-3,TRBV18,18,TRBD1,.,CASSPVGTGPSSGNTIYF,TGTGCCAGCTCACCGGTGGGGACAGGGCCTTCCTCTGGAAACACCATATATTTT
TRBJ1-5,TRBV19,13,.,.,CASSIVLNQPQHF,TGTGCCAGTAGTATTGTCCTGAATCAGCCCCAGCATTTT
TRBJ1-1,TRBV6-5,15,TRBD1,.,CASSYHGTGNTEAFF,TGTGCCAGCAGTTACCATGGGACAGGGAACACTGAAGCTTTCTTT
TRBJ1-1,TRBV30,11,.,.,CAWSRDREAFF,TGTGCCTGGAGCCGAGACAGAGAAGCTTTCTTT
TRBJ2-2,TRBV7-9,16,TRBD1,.,CASSLVGQGNTGELFF,TGTGCCAGCAGCTTAGTCGGACAGGGAAACACCGGGGAGCTGTTTTTT
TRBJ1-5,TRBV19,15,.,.,CASSTRGGAGQPQHF,TGTGCCAGTAGTACTAGGGGTGGGGCCGGTCAGCCCCAGCATTTT
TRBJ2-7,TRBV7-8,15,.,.,CASSLIQGSSYEQYF,TGTGCCAGCAGCTTAATACAGGGTTCTTCCTACGAGCAGTACTTC
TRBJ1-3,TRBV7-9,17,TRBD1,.,CASILPGQPSSGNTIYF,TGTGCCAGCATACTACCGGGACAGCCGAGCTCTGGAAACACCATATATTTT
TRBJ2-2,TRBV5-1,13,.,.,CASKGANTGELFF,TGCGCCAGCAAGGGGGCGAACACCGGGGAGCTGTTTTTT
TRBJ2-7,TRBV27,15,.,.,CASSFAGLAVYEQYF,TGTGCCAGCAGTTTTGCAGGGCTTGCCGTTTACGAGCAGTACTTC
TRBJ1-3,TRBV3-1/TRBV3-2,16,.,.,CASSPSTGLVASTIYF,TGTGCCAGCAGCCCATCTACAGGGCTCGTTGCTAGCACCATATATTTT
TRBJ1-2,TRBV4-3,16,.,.,CASSQDLGLQGDGYTF,TGCGCCAGCAGCCAAGATCTCGGGTTACAGGGTGATGGCTACACCTTC
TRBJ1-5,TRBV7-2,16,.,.,CASSPFRSDPNQPQHF,TGTGCCAGCAGCCCTTTCCGGTCCGATCCCAATCAGCCCCAGCATTTT
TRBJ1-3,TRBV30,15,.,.,CAWTESGTMGNTIYF,TGTGCCTGGACCGAATCTGGGACAATGGGAAACACCATATATTTT
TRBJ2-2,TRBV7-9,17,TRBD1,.,CASSLVYGTGNTGELFF,TGTGCCAGCAGCTTAGTGTACGGGACAGGGAACACCGGGGAGCTGTTTTTT
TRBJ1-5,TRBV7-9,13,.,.,CASSLRGGQPQHF,TGTGCCAGCAGCTTAAGGGGAGGTCAGCCCCAGCATTTT
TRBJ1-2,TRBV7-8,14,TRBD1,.,CASSGNGQGIGYTF,TGTGCCAGCAGCGGCAACGGACAGGGGATTGGCTACACCTTC
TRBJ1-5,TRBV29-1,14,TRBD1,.,CSAGDRDGNQPQHF,TGCAGCGCAGGAGACAGGGATGGCAATCAGCCCCAGCATTTT
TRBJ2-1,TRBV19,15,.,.,CASSAIQSAYNEQFF,TGTGCCAGTAGTGCCATACAATCAGCCTACAATGAGCAGTTCTTC
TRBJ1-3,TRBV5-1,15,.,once,CASSPAGGAGNTIYF,TGCGCCAGCAGCCCCGCCGGAGGAGCTGGAAACACCATATATTTT
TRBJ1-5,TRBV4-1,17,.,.,CASSQFAEDYSNQPQHF,TGCGCCAGCAGCCAATTCGCAGAGGATTATAGCAATCAGCCCCAGCATTTT
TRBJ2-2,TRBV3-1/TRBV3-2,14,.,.,CASSLGGNTGELFF,TGTGCCAGCAGCCTAGGGGGGAACACCGGGGAGCTGTTTTTT
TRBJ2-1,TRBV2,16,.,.,CASSEALPGSYNEQFF,TGTGCCAGCAGTGAAGCGTTGCCAGGGTCCTACAATGAGCAGTTCTTC
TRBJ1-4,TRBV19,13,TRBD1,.,CASKNRGGEKLFF,TGTGCCAGTAAGAACAGGGGAGGTGAAAAACTGTTTTTT
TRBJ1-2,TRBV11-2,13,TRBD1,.,CASSLDRVGGYTF,TGTGCCAGCAGCCTCGACAGGGTCGGAGGCTACACCTTC
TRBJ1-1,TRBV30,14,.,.,CAWRARAGRTEAFF,TGTGCCTGGAGGGCCCGTGCGGGGAGGACTGAAGCTTTCTTT
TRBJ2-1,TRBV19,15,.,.,CASSPRDSVVDEQFF,TGTGCCAGTAGTCCCCGGGACTCGGTCGTGGATGAGCAGTTCTTC
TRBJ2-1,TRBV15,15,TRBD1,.,CATSRDRDRGDEQFF,TGTGCCACCAGCAGAGACCGGGACAGGGGTGATGAGCAGTTCTTC
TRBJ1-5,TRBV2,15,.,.,CASSQEGLNNQPQHF,TGTGCCAGCAGTCAGGAGGGATTGAACAATCAGCCCCAGCATTTT
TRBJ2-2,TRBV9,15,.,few,CASSVNSLNTGELFF,TGTGCCAGCAGCGTAAACAGCTTGAACACCGGGGAGCTGTTTTTT
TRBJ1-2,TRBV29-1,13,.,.,CSVEEGLIYGYTF,TGCAGCGTTGAAGAGGGACTGATCTATGGCTACACCTTC
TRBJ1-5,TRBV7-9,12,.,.,CASSLGGQPQHF,TGTGCCAGCAGCTTGGGCGGGCAGCCCCAGCATTTT
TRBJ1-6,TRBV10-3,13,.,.,CAISEAGYSPLHF,TGTGCCATCAGTGAGGCCGGGTACTCACCCCTCCACTTT
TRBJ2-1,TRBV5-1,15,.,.,CASSLDPGEYNEQFF,TGCGCCAGCAGCTTGGATCCGGGGGAGTACAATGAGCAGTTCTTC
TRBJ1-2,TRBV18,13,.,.,CASSPDTNYGYTF,TGTGCCAGCTCACCTGACACAAACTATGGCTACACCTTC
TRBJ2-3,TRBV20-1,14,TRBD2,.,CSASGLANTDTQYF,TGCAGTGCTAGTGGACTAGCGAACACAGATACGCAGTATTTT
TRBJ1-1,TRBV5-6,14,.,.,CASSQGGGEAEAFF,TGTGCCAGCAGCCAAGGAGGGGGGGAGGCTGAAGCTTTCTTT
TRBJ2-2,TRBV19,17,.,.,CARRGGPLPPNTGELFF,TGTGCCAGGAGGGGGGGACCTCTCCCCCCGAACACCGGGGAGCTGTTTTTT
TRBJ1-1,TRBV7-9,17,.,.,CASSPGGGRRVNTEAFF,TGTGCCAGCAGCCCAGGCGGGGGGCGCAGGGTGAACACTGAAGCTTTCTTT
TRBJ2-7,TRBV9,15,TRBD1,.,CASSVAPDRGYEQYF,TGTGCCAGCAGCGTAGCTCCGGACAGGGGCTACGAGCAGTACTTC
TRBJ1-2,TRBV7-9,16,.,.,CASSLVPGQTNYGYTF,TGTGCCAGCAGCTTAGTACCCGGACAGACTAACTATGGCTACACCTTC